The 9 T cell receptor beta chains in this list originate from one sample, sequenced in a study of T cell responses to AZD1222 COVID-19 vaccine. Profiled with immunoSEQ multiplex PCR; TCRdb holds only in-frame clones, not every one. The repertoire consists of 90,000 to 130,000 clones, with around 92% occurring once and the leading ten covering roughly 7.8%. The sample in question was peripheral blood, obtained on day 0 of AZD1222 vaccination. The receptors come from an adult in good health.

CDR3 DNA: TGCGCCAGCAGCTCACACTCAGGGGGCTACACCTTC. Amino acid sequence: CASSSHSGGYTF. The chain links TRBV5-1 to TRBJ1-2; TRBD1 is a possible D gene (5 bases). V was shortened by 3 bases and J by 8 bases, with 11 bases between the two germline ends. This CDR3 has 12 amino acids. Per germline, CDR1 SGHRS and CDR2 YFSETQ.

In DNA form, the CDR3 reads TGTGCCAGCAGCTTCATCGCCGGGACAGGGGGTTTTGGCGGGGAGCTGTTTTTT. Its translation is CASSFIAGTGGFGGELFF. V gene TRBV9 combines with J gene TRBJ2-2; the match to TRBD1 covers 11 bases. Looked up from germline, CDR1 is SGDLS and CDR2 is YYNGEE. Unmatched junction bases numbered 15, after V lost 4 bases and J lost 7 bases. The CDR3 contains 18 residues. Combining the CDR3 with reference TRBV9 and TRBJ2-2 gives the whole variable domain DSGVTQTPKHLITATGQRVTLRCSPRSGDLSVYWYQQSLDQGLQFLIQYYNGEERAKGNILERFSAQQFPDLHSELNLSSLELGDSALYFCASSFIAGTGGFGGELFFGEGSRLTVL.

The CDR3 DNA reads TGCAGCGTTGAATTACCGGGGACAGGCTATGGCTACACCTTC. Translated, it gives CSVELPGTGYGYTF. The chain has TRBV29-1 and TRBJ1-2, with 8 bases that match TRBD1. Germline CDR1 SQVTM, CDR2 ANQGSEA. With 2 bases clipped from V and 4 bases from J, the junction kept 6 bases outside the gene matches. This CDR3 is built from 14 residues.

A single count supports this clone. The chain combines TRBV28 with TRBJ1-2; D call uncertain. With 2 bases removed from V and 4 bases from J, the gap between germline ends came to 8 bases. The CDR3 totals 13 residues. CDR1 and CDR2 (germline): MDHEN, SYDVKM. The CDR3 protein is CASSLSITYGYTF. The CDR3 nucleotides are TGTGCCAGCAGTTTAAGTATCACCTATGGCTACACCTTC.

V is TRBV6-5 and J is TRBJ1-2; 11 positions agree with TRBD1. The germline gives CDR1 MNHEY, CDR2 SVGAGI. The CDR3 totals 14 residues. Germline trimming cut 5 bases from V and 13 bases from J; bases unmatched to any gene: 12. The CDR3 sequence: CASSRGQGVPGITF. The CDR3 region has the DNA TGTGCCAGCAGTCGGGGACAGGGGGTCCCCGGAATCACCTTC.

The V gene is TRBV11-3, the J gene TRBJ2-1; D could derive from TRBD1 or TRBD2 (5 bases each). The CDR3 totals 12 residues. Germline values: CDR1 SGHNT, CDR2 YENEEA. Trimming took off 1 base at V and 8 bases at J, with 6 bases between the two ends. The DNA of the CDR3 is TGTGCCAGCAGCTTAGGAGGGGATGAGCAGTTCTTC. Its translation is CASSLGGDEQFF.

The chain recombines TRBV27 with TRBJ2-5; D gene ambiguous. Germline values: CDR1 MNHEY, CDR2 SMNVEV (reference sequence). V gave up 5 bases and J gave up 5 bases, with 12 bases separating them. The CDR3 length is 13 residues. Written as DNA, the CDR3 is TGTGCCAGCAGTGTGGGGTCCGGTGAGACCCAGTACTTC. Translating gives CASSVGSGETQYF.

This chain joins TRBV15 and TRBJ1-1, with a weak D call TRBD1 (5 bases). Germline CDR1 LNHNV, CDR2 YYDKDF (reference sequence). V shed 2 bases and J shed 5 bases, with 18 bases lying between them. The CDR3 contains 16 residues. The CDR3 region is CATSRPRRGLGTEAFF. The CDR3 DNA reads as TGTGCCACCAGCAGACCACGAAGGGGTTTGGGGACTGAAGCTTTCTTT.

This sequence joins TRBV27 and TRBJ2-7; TRBD1 aligns across 7 bases. Germline-derived CDR1 and CDR2 are MNHEY and SMNVEV (reference sequence). CDR3 size: 16 residues. J was trimmed by 2 bases and V by 6 bases; bases with no gene match: 13. CDR3 sequence reads: CASSLGQAIWPYEQYF. The CDR3 region has the DNA TGTGCCAGCAGCCTTGGACAGGCCATCTGGCCCTACGAGCAGTACTTC.